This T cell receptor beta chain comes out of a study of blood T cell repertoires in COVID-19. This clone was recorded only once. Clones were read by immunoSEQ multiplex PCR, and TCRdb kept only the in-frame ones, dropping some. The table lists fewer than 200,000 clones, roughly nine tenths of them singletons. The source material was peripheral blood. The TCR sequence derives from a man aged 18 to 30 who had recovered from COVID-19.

In DNA form, the CDR3 reads TGTGCCTGGAGTGTAGGCCCGGGGGGTTTGGGTGGCTACACCTTC. Its protein is CAWSVGPGGLGGYTF. V gene TRBV30 combines with J gene TRBJ1-2; maybe TRBD1 (5 bases). V shed 0 bases and J shed 7 bases, with 18 bases lying between them. CDR3 length: 15 residues. The germline CDR1 and CDR2 sequences are GTSNPN and SVGIG (reference sequence).